These 27 T cell receptor beta chains originate from one sample sequenced in a study of cytomegalovirus exposure and HLA in healthy donors. PCR used 60 Vbeta primers and 13 Jbeta primers. The assay was immunoSEQ multiplex PCR, and TCRdb's table has in-frame clones only and misses some. The repertoire holds 90,000 or so clones, around four fifths seen once, with approximately 3% in the top ten. The sequenced sample consisted of PBMCs. These receptors were taken from a man aged 25 to 45 in good health and CMV-seropositive.

The chain has TRBV28 and TRBJ2-1; TRBD2 aligns across 8 bases. Germline V gene data show CDR1 as MDHEN and CDR2 as SYDVKM. The J segment lost 8 bases and the V segment lost 5 bases, leaving 11 bases of the junction unmatched. The CDR3 has 15 residues. The CDR3 bases are TGTGCCAGCAGTCTACTAGCGGAGGGGGTGGATGAGCAGTTCTTC. Translation gives CASSLLAEGVDEQFF.

V gene TRBV7-2 combines with J gene TRBJ1-2; D is ambiguous. This CDR3 has 13 residues. Germline CDR1 reads SGHTA; CDR2 reads FQGNSA. V was cut by 4 bases and J by 4 bases, with 10 bases left in between. CDR3 protein: CASSSGVIYGYTF. The CDR3 nucleotides are TGTGCCAGCAGCTCGGGAGTAATCTATGGCTACACCTTC.

The chain couples TRBV30 to TRBJ2-2; 10 nucleotides align to TRBD1. The CDR3 contains 14 residues. Germline lookup yields CDR1 GTSNPN and CDR2 SVGIG (reference sequence). The V gene end was trimmed by 5 bases and the J gene end by 4 bases; junction bases not matched to a gene: 4. The CDR3 sequence: CAWDGTGVTGELFF. The CDR3 DNA is TGTGCCTGGGATGGGACAGGGGTCACCGGGGAGCTGTTTTTT. Full variable domain (rest looked up from reference TRBV30 and TRBJ2-2): SQTIHQWPATLVQPVGSPLSLECTVEGTSNPNLYWYRQAAGRGLQLLFYSVGIGQISSEVPQNLSASRPQDRQFILSSKKLLLSDSGFYLCAWDGTGVTGELFFGEGSRLTVL.

J is TRBJ2-7 and V is TRBV7-9, with D perhaps matching TRBD1 (6 bases). The CDR3 is 18 residues long. V was pared by 2 bases and J by 0 bases, with 20 bases between. Per the germline V gene, CDR1 is SEHNR and CDR2 is FQNEAQ (reference sequence). Written as DNA, the CDR3 is TGTGCCAGCAGCTTATCCCTCGCCGGACAGACGAGCTCCTACGAGCAGTACTTC. The encoded protein is CASSLSLAGQTSSYEQYF. Full variable domain (rest looked up from reference TRBV7-9 and TRBJ2-7): DTGVSQNPRHKITKRGQNVTFRCDPISEHNRLYWYRQTLGQGPEFLTYFQNEAQLEKSRLLSDRFSAERPKGSFSTLEIQRTEQGDSAMYLCASSLSLAGQTSSYEQYFGPGTRLTVT.

In its sample, this clone was seen a few times. The rearrangement uses TRBV10-2 and TRBJ2-3; no clear D. The V gene lost 4 bases and the J gene lost 3 bases, with 8 bases spanning the gap. CDR1 and CDR2 (germline): WSHSY, SAAADI. This CDR3 contains 13 residues. CDR3 sequence reads: CASSVTATDTQYF. CDR3 nucleotides: TGCGCCAGCAGTGTCACTGCGACAGATACGCAGTATTTT.

As for this clone: An end of the junction does not agree with germline; a read error may underlie this. The V and J genes are TRBV5-1 and TRBJ1-2; D is possibly TRBD1 (5 bases). The germline gives CDR1 SGHRS, CDR2 YFSETQ. The CDR3 loop spans 13 amino acids. CDR3 residues: CASSLLQVYGYTF. For the CDR3, the DNA is TGTGCCAGCAGCTTACTACAGGTCTATGGCTACACCTTC.

The rearrangement links TRBV6-5 to TRBJ1-1, with a possible D match to TRBD1 (6 bases). The CDR3 contains 14 residues. The germline V gene encodes CDR1 MNHEY and CDR2 SVGAGI. V lost 5 bases, J lost 9 bases, and 19 bases lay in between. CDR3 bases: TGTGCCAGCAGTGATACAGGGACAAACGGGAAAGCTTTCTTT. Translation: CASSDTGTNGKAFF.

The chain joins TRBV10-2 to TRBJ2-5, with 11 bases matching TRBD2. The CDR3 runs to 16 residues. Germline lookup yields CDR1 WSHSY and CDR2 SAAADI. Trimming at V came to 7 bases and at J to 5 bases, leaving 12 bases not matched to a gene. The CDR3 coding sequence is TGCGCCAGCACCATACTAGCGGGAGCGGGTAAGGAGACCCAGTACTTC. Translation gives CASTILAGAGKETQYF.

The chain joins TRBV5-6 to TRBJ1-5, with TRBD1 as a possible D gene (5 bases). The CDR3 length is 15 residues. Looked up from germline, CDR1 is SGHDT and CDR2 is YYEEEE. Trimming left V 0 bases short and J 3 bases short, with 10 bases between. CDR3 protein: CASSLGQGNNQPQHF. The CDR3 bases are TGTGCCAGCAGCTTGGGGCAGGGTAACAATCAGCCCCAGCATTTT.

The chain is built from TRBV28 and TRBJ2-7; 12 bases are shared with TRBD1. CDR1 is MDHEN and CDR2 is SYDVKM in the germline V gene. V lost 4 bases and J lost 7; bases outside the gene matches: 11. The CDR3 loop spans 16 amino acids. The CDR3 DNA reads as TGTGCCAGCAGTTATACCGGGACAGGGGGCAAAGGGGAGCAGTACTTC. It codes for CASSYTGTGGKGEQYF.

This rearrangement joins TRBV5-1 to TRBJ2-3, with D possibly TRBD1 on 5 matching bases. V gave up 0 bases and J gave up 3 bases, with 8 bases separating them. This CDR3 spans 14 amino acids. The V gene's germline CDR1 is SGHRS and CDR2 YFSETQ. The CDR3 reads CASSLETVTDTQYF. CDR3 nucleotide sequence: TGCGCCAGCAGCTTGGAGACAGTTACAGATACGCAGTATTTT.

The chain has TRBV9 and TRBJ2-5; TRBD2 matches 9 bases. Trimming took 0 bases from V and 5 from J; bases not matched to a gene: 8. Germline lookup yields CDR1 SGDLS and CDR2 YYNGEE. This CDR3 has 16 residues. CDR3 protein: CASSVGGGRVGETQYF. The CDR3 bases are TGTGCCAGCAGCGTAGGGGGCGGGAGGGTAGGGGAGACCCAGTACTTC.

The chain combines TRBV29-1 with TRBJ1-3; 7 bases match TRBD1. The CDR3 contains 15 residues. With V trimmed by 5 bases and J by 3 bases, 10 bases remained unmatched. Germline CDR1 SQVTM, CDR2 ANQGSEA. CDR3 DNA sequence: TGCAGCGTTTCCCTGGGGACAGCGATTGGAAACACCATATATTTT. Amino acids: CSVSLGTAIGNTIYF.

The chain couples TRBV28 to TRBJ2-3; TRBD2 matches at 12 bases. V lost 7 bases, J lost 4 bases, and 6 bases stayed unmatched. The V gene's germline CDR1 is MDHEN and CDR2 SYDVKM. The CDR3 length is 15 residues. DNA for the CDR3: TGTGCCAGCACCACGACTAGCGGGAGCCCAGATACGCAGTATTTT. Its translation is CASTTTSGSPDTQYF. Full variable domain (missing parts from reference TRBV28 and TRBJ2-3): DVKVTQSSRYLVKRTGEKVFLECVQDMDHENMFWYRQDPGLGLRLIYFSYDVKMKEKGDIPEGYSVSREKKERFSLILESASTNQTSMYLCASTTTSGSPDTQYFGPGTRLTVL.

The chain has TRBV6-1 and TRBJ2-5; 7 nucleotides align to TRBD1. Germline V gene lookup returns CDR1 MNHNS and CDR2 SASEGT. This CDR3 comprises 13 residues. After removal of 4 bases from V and 5 bases from J, the junction contained 4 bases not matched to a gene. The DNA for the CDR3 is TGTGCCAGCAGTGTCACAGGGGTGGAGACCCAGTACTTC. It is translated as CASSVTGVETQYF.

The chain couples TRBV27 to TRBJ1-1, with TRBD1 matching over 7 bases. Germline CDR1 and CDR2: MNHEY and SMNVEV (reference sequence). The V and J ends lost 5 bases and 1 base, in that order; junction bases with no gene match: 4. The CDR3 consists of 14 residues. The CDR3 nucleotides are TGTGCCAGCAGTCCACAGGGGAAGAACACTGAAGCTTTCTTT. This codes for CASSPQGKNTEAFF.

The chain couples TRBV27 to TRBJ2-1; 10 bases are a match to TRBD2. Germline-derived CDR1 and CDR2 are MNHEY and SMNVEV (reference sequence). CDR3 length: 13 residues. J was trimmed by 6 bases and V by 10 bases; bases with no gene match: 6. The CDR3, as DNA: TGTGCCACTCTAGCGGGGGAGGCCAATGAGCAGTTCTTC. It is translated as CATLAGEANEQFF.

The chain uses TRBV7-9 and TRBJ2-5; D is unresolved. Germline assignment: CDR1 SEHNR and CDR2 FQNEAQ (reference sequence). The CDR3 is made up of 15 amino acids. V was trimmed by 1 base and J by 5 bases, leaving 14 bases between them. This CDR3 is CASSLGSESRETQYF. The CDR3 DNA reads as TGTGCCAGCAGCTTAGGTTCAGAGTCCAGGGAGACCCAGTACTTC. The entire variable domain, with the rest obtained from reference TRBV7-9 and TRBJ2-5, is as follows: DTGVSQNPRHKITKRGQNVTFRCDPISEHNRLYWYRQTLGQGPEFLTYFQNEAQLEKSRLLSDRFSAERPKGSFSTLEIQRTEQGDSAMYLCASSLGSESRETQYFGPGTRLLVL.

The chain uses TRBV28 and TRBJ1-2, with D hard to call. Germline lookup yields CDR1 MDHEN and CDR2 SYDVKM. The CDR3 consists of 13 residues. V was cut by 1 base and J by 2 bases, with 5 bases left in between. The CDR3 is CASSLSRNYGYTF. In DNA, the CDR3 is TGTGCCAGCAGTTTATCTAGAAACTATGGCTACACCTTC.

This chain joins TRBV18 and TRBJ1-1; perhaps TRBD1 as D (6 bases). CDR1 is KGHSH, CDR2 LQKENI, per germline. Trimming removed 3 bases at V and 0 bases at J, with 11 bases between. There are 15 residues in the CDR3. CDR3 protein: CASSPLQGLNTEAFF. Here the CDR3 DNA reads TGTGCCAGCTCACCGCTACAGGGATTGAACACTGAAGCTTTCTTT.

The genes are TRBV19 and TRBJ2-3; possible D gene TRBD2, 5 bases. CDR1 is LNHDA and CDR2 is SQIVND in the germline V gene (reference sequence). This CDR3 is 14 amino acids long. With 7 bases removed from V and 6 bases from J, the gap between germline ends came to 17 bases. The CDR3 nucleotides are TGTGCCAGTACCCCTGGGCAGCGGACGGATACGCAGTATTTT. Protein: CASTPGQRTDTQYF. Drawing the rest from reference TRBV19 and TRBJ2-3, the complete variable domain is DGGITQSPKYLFRKEGQNVTLSCEQNLNHDAMYWYRQDPGQGLRLIYYSQIVNDFQKGDIAEGYSVSREKKESFPLTVTSAQKNPTAFYLCASTPGQRTDTQYFGPGTRLTVL.

The chain couples TRBV7-2 to TRBJ2-1, with TRBD2 identical over 9 bases. The CDR3 contains 16 residues. Germline assignment: CDR1 SGHTA and CDR2 FQGNSA. With 6 bases clipped from V and 5 bases from J, the junction kept 11 bases outside the gene matches. In DNA form, the CDR3 reads TGTGCCAGCAGTGCCCCCCTCTTAGCGGGGGACAATGAGCAGTTCTTC. Translating gives CASSAPLLAGDNEQFF.

The chain uses TRBV11-3 and TRBJ2-3; tentatively, D is TRBD1 (5 bases). CDR3 size: 17 residues. Germline lookup yields CDR1 SGHNT and CDR2 YENEEA. Trimming pared 5 bases from V and 1 base from J, leaving 19 bases between. DNA of the CDR3: TGTGCCAGCAGCCACCATATTTTTCAGGGCCGCACAGATACGCAGTATTTT. This gives the protein CASSHHIFQGRTDTQYF.

This clone has just one count. This chain joins TRBV10-3 and TRBJ2-2; 10 bases are a match to TRBD2. The CDR3 is made up of 14 amino acids. Germline V lookup: CDR1 ENHRY, CDR2 SYGVKD. Germline trimming cut 5 bases from V and 5 bases from J; bases unmatched to any gene: 2. The CDR3 protein is CAISLAGETGELFF. The CDR3 DNA follows: TGTGCCATCAGTCTAGCGGGGGAAACCGGGGAGCTGTTTTTT.

This chain joins TRBV7-8 and TRBJ1-1; the D is unclear. V lost 1 base and J lost 4, with 10 bases in between. CDR3 size: 14 residues. Germline V gives CDR1 SGHVS, CDR2 FQNEAQ. The CDR3, as DNA: TGTGCCAGCAGCTTAGGAGGTTCGGGCACTGAAGCTTTCTTT. Amino acids: CASSLGGSGTEAFF.

V is TRBV7-6 and J is TRBJ2-3, with no clear D. Germline CDR1 is SGHVS and CDR2 is FNYEAQ. V lost 1 base to trimming and J lost 1 base, with 12 bases between them. CDR3 length equals 16 residues. The CDR3 region has the DNA TGTGCCAGCAGCTTAGGGGTTAGCCGCCGCACAGATACGCAGTATTTT. This gives the protein CASSLGVSRRTDTQYF.

This sequence joins TRBV27 and TRBJ1-5, with TRBD1 matching 9 bases. J lost 4 bases, V lost 1 base, and 5 bases had no gene match. The germline V gene encodes CDR1 MNHEY and CDR2 SMNVEV (reference sequence). This CDR3 is 16 amino acids long. The CDR3 spells CASSLLGTGSNQPQHF. The DNA of the CDR3 is TGTGCCAGCAGTTTATTAGGGACAGGGTCTAATCAGCCCCAGCATTTT.